This is a list of T cell receptor beta chains from one sample in a study of CD8+ T cells in alopecia areata. Sequencing was performed with immunoSEQ multiplex PCR; in TCRdb, only in-frame clones are kept and a portion is missing. The sample has 150,000 to 200,000 clones; roughly three fifths are singletons. The input for sequencing was CD4+ T cells sorted from blood, taken at approximately week 50, from a patient treated with tofacitinib. All receptors derive from a human donor with alopecia areata. Both conserved end residues are part of each CDR3. Each record gives: CDR3 protein, CDR3 DNA, J gene, clone size, V gene, D gene. The D gene is left open where the match is weak. Not every row has a clone size; where given, it reads once, few, many or a size class.

cdr3_aa: CAWSKGQGNTGELFF
cdr3_nt: TGTGCCTGGAGTAAAGGACAGGGTAACACCGGGGAGCTGTTTTTT
j_call: TRBJ2-2
clone_size: NA
v_call: TRBV30
d_call: TRBD1

cdr3_aa: CSVSRVAGETQYF
cdr3_nt: TGCAGCGTCTCCAGGGTTGCGGGGGAGACCCAGTACTTC
j_call: TRBJ2-5
clone_size: few
v_call: TRBV29-1
d_call: NA

cdr3_aa: CSVEEGYGYTF
cdr3_nt: TGCAGCGTTGAAGAGGGGTATGGCTACACCTTC
j_call: TRBJ1-2
clone_size: NA
v_call: TRBV29-1
d_call: NA

cdr3_aa: CASSYGRPEAFF
cdr3_nt: TGTGCCAGCAGTTACGGGCGGCCTGAAGCTTTCTTT
j_call: TRBJ1-1
clone_size: few
v_call: TRBV6-6
d_call: NA

cdr3_aa: CASSLGAGATTDTQYF
cdr3_nt: TGCGCCAGCAGCTTGGGTGCGGGGGCAACCACAGATACGCAGTATTTT
j_call: TRBJ2-3
clone_size: NA
v_call: TRBV5-1
d_call: NA

cdr3_aa: CASSVDGWDSPLHF
cdr3_nt: TGTGCCAGCAGCGTAGACGGCTGGGATTCACCCCTCCACTTT
j_call: TRBJ1-6
clone_size: NA
v_call: TRBV9
d_call: NA

cdr3_aa: CASTPLLQGTGELFF
cdr3_nt: TGTGCCAGTACCCCACTTCTTCAGGGAACGGGGGAGCTGTTTTTT
j_call: TRBJ2-2
clone_size: NA
v_call: TRBV2
d_call: NA

cdr3_aa: CAWRTGDNSPLHF
cdr3_nt: TGTGCCTGGAGAACAGGGGATAATTCACCCCTCCACTTT
j_call: TRBJ1-6
clone_size: NA
v_call: TRBV30
d_call: TRBD1

cdr3_aa: CASSGGQGPFYGYTF
cdr3_nt: TGCGCCAGCAGCGGTGGACAGGGGCCTTTCTATGGCTACACCTTC
j_call: TRBJ1-2
clone_size: NA
v_call: TRBV5-1
d_call: TRBD1

cdr3_aa: CATSRDFLDTQYF
cdr3_nt: TGTGCCACCAGCAGAGATTTTTTAGATACGCAGTATTTT
j_call: TRBJ2-3
clone_size: NA
v_call: TRBV15
d_call: NA

cdr3_aa: CASSQEWGAPGELFF
cdr3_nt: TGCGCCAGCAGCCAAGAGTGGGGGGCGCCCGGGGAGCTGTTTTTT
j_call: TRBJ2-2
clone_size: NA
v_call: TRBV4-3
d_call: NA

cdr3_aa: CAWSSWGYGYTF
cdr3_nt: TGTGCCTGGAGTTCGTGGGGTTATGGCTACACCTTC
j_call: TRBJ1-2
clone_size: once
v_call: TRBV30
d_call: NA

cdr3_aa: CASPRGFHGYTF
cdr3_nt: TGTGCCAGCCCCAGGGGTTTTCATGGCTACACCTTC
j_call: TRBJ1-2
clone_size: NA
v_call: TRBV19
d_call: NA

cdr3_aa: CASSLEGALDIQYF
cdr3_nt: TGCGCCAGCAGCTTGGAGGGGGCGCTGGACATTCAGTACTTC
j_call: TRBJ2-4
clone_size: NA
v_call: TRBV5-1
d_call: TRBD1

cdr3_aa: CSVGDPGGNQPQHF
cdr3_nt: TGCAGCGTAGGCGACCCGGGCGGCAATCAGCCCCAGCATTTT
j_call: TRBJ1-5
clone_size: NA
v_call: TRBV29-1
d_call: NA

cdr3_aa: CASSVEFLDTQYF
cdr3_nt: TGTGCCAGCAGCGTAGAATTCCTCGATACGCAGTATTTT
j_call: TRBJ2-3
clone_size: NA
v_call: TRBV9
d_call: NA

cdr3_aa: CASSRDTDTQYF
cdr3_nt: TGCGCCAGCAGTCGGGACACAGATACGCAGTATTTT
j_call: TRBJ2-3
clone_size: NA
v_call: TRBV5-1
d_call: NA

cdr3_aa: CSVVTTGRALYEQYF
cdr3_nt: TGCAGCGTCGTCACGACAGGGAGGGCCCTCTACGAGCAGTACTTC
j_call: TRBJ2-7
clone_size: few
v_call: TRBV29-1
d_call: NA

cdr3_aa: CASSPADRENSPLHF
cdr3_nt: TGCGCCAGCAGCCCGGCCGACAGGGAAAATTCACCCCTCCACTTT
j_call: TRBJ1-6
clone_size: few
v_call: TRBV5-1
d_call: TRBD1

cdr3_aa: CAWNTLSGGGYTF
cdr3_nt: TGTGCCTGGAATACTCTGTCGGGAGGTGGCTACACCTTC
j_call: TRBJ1-2
clone_size: NA
v_call: TRBV30
d_call: NA

cdr3_aa: CSVDFRNTEAFF
cdr3_nt: TGCAGCGTTGATTTCAGGAACACTGAAGCTTTCTTT
j_call: TRBJ1-1
clone_size: few
v_call: TRBV29-1
d_call: NA

cdr3_aa: CASSQLGTGRRGETQYF
cdr3_nt: TGTGCCAGCAGCCAACTCGGGACAGGACGACGGGGAGAGACCCAGTACTTC
j_call: TRBJ2-5
clone_size: NA
v_call: TRBV14
d_call: TRBD1

cdr3_aa: CASRGTGLPNSPLHF
cdr3_nt: TGTGCCAGCAGAGGGACAGGCCTCCCCAATTCACCCCTCCACTTT
j_call: TRBJ1-6
clone_size: once
v_call: TRBV25-1
d_call: TRBD1

cdr3_aa: CASSFRQGVETQYF
cdr3_nt: TGTGCCAGTAGTTTCCGACAGGGGGTCGAGACCCAGTACTTC
j_call: TRBJ2-5
clone_size: NA
v_call: TRBV19
d_call: TRBD1

cdr3_aa: CSVEEGIGYEQYF
cdr3_nt: TGCAGCGTTGAAGAAGGGATCGGGTACGAGCAGTACTTC
j_call: TRBJ2-7
clone_size: NA
v_call: TRBV29-1
d_call: NA

cdr3_aa: CSAGAGDTQYF
cdr3_nt: TGCAGTGCTGGAGCCGGAGATACGCAGTATTTT
j_call: TRBJ2-3
clone_size: NA
v_call: TRBV20-1
d_call: NA

cdr3_aa: CASSHAGGTEAFF
cdr3_nt: TGCGCCAGCAGTCACGCTGGGGGCACTGAAGCTTTCTTT
j_call: TRBJ1-1
clone_size: NA
v_call: TRBV10-1
d_call: NA

cdr3_aa: CASSVSTEGYGYTF
cdr3_nt: TGTGCCAGCAGCGTGAGCACAGAGGGCTATGGCTACACCTTC
j_call: TRBJ1-2
clone_size: NA
v_call: TRBV9
d_call: NA

cdr3_aa: CASSSSGGAGDTQYF
cdr3_nt: TGTGCCAGCAGCTCCAGCGGGGGGGCGGGAGATACGCAGTATTTT
j_call: TRBJ2-3
clone_size: NA
v_call: TRBV7-2
d_call: TRBD2

cdr3_aa: CASSGPKGRTGGYEQYF
cdr3_nt: TGTGCCAGCAGTGGCCCTAAGGGCAGGACGGGGGGCTACGAGCAGTACTTC
j_call: TRBJ2-7
clone_size: NA
v_call: TRBV25-1
d_call: TRBD2

cdr3_aa: CSVASGGAADTQYF
cdr3_nt: TGCAGCGTTGCTAGCGGGGGGGCTGCAGATACGCAGTATTTT
j_call: TRBJ2-3
clone_size: NA
v_call: TRBV29-1
d_call: TRBD2

cdr3_aa: CASSEEDGERAYF
cdr3_nt: TGTGCCAGCAGTGAAGAAGACGGAGAAAGGGCGTACTTC
j_call: TRBJ2-7
clone_size: NA
v_call: TRBV25-1
d_call: NA

cdr3_aa: CATSRRRDQETQYF
cdr3_nt: TGTGCCACCAGCAGACGGCGGGACCAAGAGACCCAGTACTTC
j_call: TRBJ2-5
clone_size: NA
v_call: TRBV15
d_call: NA

cdr3_aa: CASSLGLETQYF
cdr3_nt: TGTGCCAGCAGCTTAGGATTGGAGACCCAGTACTTC
j_call: TRBJ2-5
clone_size: once
v_call: TRBV7-2
d_call: NA

cdr3_aa: CATSRDRDSYGYTF
cdr3_nt: TGTGCCACCAGCAGAGATAGGGACAGCTATGGCTACACCTTC
j_call: TRBJ1-2
clone_size: NA
v_call: TRBV15
d_call: TRBD1

cdr3_aa: CASSHFTDTNYGYTF
cdr3_nt: TGTGCCAGCAGCCATTTTACAGATACTAACTATGGCTACACCTTC
j_call: TRBJ1-2
clone_size: once
v_call: TRBV14
d_call: NA

cdr3_aa: CASSFGRRGDEQFF
cdr3_nt: TGCGCCAGCAGCTTCGGAAGAAGGGGGGATGAGCAGTTCTTC
j_call: TRBJ2-1
clone_size: NA
v_call: TRBV5-1
d_call: NA

cdr3_aa: CASSQASSYEQYF
cdr3_nt: TGCGCCAGCAGTCAGGCGTCCTCCTACGAGCAGTACTTC
j_call: TRBJ2-7
clone_size: NA
v_call: TRBV10-1
d_call: NA

cdr3_aa: CSVAAGVYQPQQF
cdr3_nt: TGCAGCGTTGCCGCGGGGGTCTATCAGCCCCAGCAATTT
j_call: TRBJ1-5
clone_size: NA
v_call: TRBV29-1
d_call: NA

cdr3_aa: CSVEGTITDTQYF
cdr3_nt: TGCAGCGTTGAAGGGACCATCACAGATACGCAGTATTTT
j_call: TRBJ2-3
clone_size: NA
v_call: TRBV29-1
d_call: NA

cdr3_aa: CATNGGTGGSIQYF
cdr3_nt: TGTGCCACCAACGGGGGGACAGGGGGGAGCATTCAGTACTTC
j_call: TRBJ2-4
clone_size: NA
v_call: TRBV19
d_call: TRBD1

cdr3_aa: CSVEDFQGGREKLFF
cdr3_nt: TGCAGCGTTGAAGATTTCCAGGGAGGTCGCGAAAAACTGTTTTTT
j_call: TRBJ1-4
clone_size: NA
v_call: TRBV29-1
d_call: NA

cdr3_aa: CSVVGAGLKETQYF
cdr3_nt: TGCAGCGTTGTCGGGGCGGGGTTAAAGGAGACCCAGTACTTC
j_call: TRBJ2-5
clone_size: NA
v_call: TRBV29-1
d_call: NA

cdr3_aa: CASSPRQDLNTEAFF
cdr3_nt: TGTGCCAGCTCACCTAGACAGGACTTGAACACTGAAGCTTTCTTT
j_call: TRBJ1-1
clone_size: NA
v_call: TRBV18
d_call: NA

cdr3_aa: CASSQRQGASSYNSPLHF
cdr3_nt: TGTGCCAGCAGTCAAAGACAGGGGGCGAGCTCCTATAATTCACCCCTCCACTTT
j_call: TRBJ1-6
clone_size: few
v_call: TRBV27
d_call: TRBD1

cdr3_aa: CASSPPTDTQYF
cdr3_nt: TGTGCCAGCAGCCCGCCCACAGATACGCAGTATTTT
j_call: TRBJ2-3
clone_size: few
v_call: TRBV28
d_call: NA

cdr3_aa: CSVSQELNQPQHF
cdr3_nt: TGCAGCGTGTCACAGGAACTAAATCAGCCCCAGCATTTT
j_call: TRBJ1-5
clone_size: NA
v_call: TRBV29-1
d_call: NA